The rows below give T cell receptor beta chains drawn from one sample of a study of shared clonotypes between healthy human individuals. Libraries were prepared by immunoSEQ multiplex PCR; TCRdb keeps only in-frame clonotypes and omits some of them. The sample holds approximately 980,000 clones, over 75% seen once. The sequencing input was memory CD4+ T cells sorted from blood. Receptors originate from a man younger than 35 in good health. The CDR3 runs from the conserved cysteine through the conserved F or W. The D gene is left open where the match is weak. Size values are once, few and many counts, or a class for expanded clones, and some rows have none.

V	size	D	J	DNA	CDR3
TRBV11-1	-	-	TRBJ1-2	TGTGCCAGCAGTACCCCTAACTATGGCTACACCTTC	CASSTPNYGYTF
TRBV2	-	-	TRBJ1-5	TGTGCCAGTAACAGGGTCGGGCAGCCCCAGCATTTT	CASNRVGQPQHF
TRBV5-1	many	-	TRBJ1-3	TGCGCCAGCAGCTTGGACGGTGGCTCGGGAAACACCATATATTTT	CASSLDGGSGNTIYF
TRBV28	-	-	TRBJ1-5	TGTGCCAGCAGTTTGGGCCAGACTAGCAATCAGCCCCAGCATTTT	CASSLGQTSNQPQHF
TRBV6-5	-	-	TRBJ1-4	TGTGCCAGCAGACCCAACGAAGATGAAAAACTGTTTTTT	CASRPNEDEKLFF
TRBV6-1	-	-	TRBJ1-1	TGTGCCAGCACGGGAAGGACTGAAGCTTTCTTT	CASTGRTEAFF
TRBV5-4	-	-	TRBJ2-3	TGTGCCAGCAGCTCAGGGTGGACGCAGTATTTT	CASSSGWTQYF
TRBV5-4	-	-	TRBJ2-2	TGTGCCAGCAGCTTGGTGCCGGGGGACACCGGGGAGCTGTTTTTT	CASSLVPGDTGELFF
TRBV7-9	-	TRBD1	TRBJ2-3	TGTGCCAGCAGCTCAGGGGGCCTTAGCACAGATACGCAGTATTTT	CASSSGGLSTDTQYF
TRBV5-1	-	-	TRBJ2-7	TGCGCCAGCAGCTTGGCTCAGAACCAGGGCGAGCAGTACTTC	CASSLAQNQGEQYF
TRBV4-1	-	TRBD2	TRBJ2-7	TGCGCCAGCAGCCAAGTCGACTTAGGACTAGCTCTCAACGAGCAGTACTTC	CASSQVDLGLALNEQYF
TRBV5-6	-	-	TRBJ2-5	TGTGCCAGCAGCTCCGCTGGGTACCAAGAGACCCAGTACTTC	CASSSAGYQETQYF
TRBV29-1	-	-	TRBJ2-1	TGCAGCGTCGCCAGGGGCGGGTCGTACAATGAGCAGTTCTTC	CSVARGGSYNEQFF
TRBV7-9	-	-	TRBJ2-7	TGTGCCAGCAGCCCCCGGGTCGAGCAGTACTTC	CASSPRVEQYF
TRBV25-1	-	-	TRBJ2-4	TGTGCCAGCAGTGAATCTGGAGCGGAAGGGGCCAAAAACATTCAGTACTTC	CASSESGAEGAKNIQYF
TRBV5-1	-	TRBD2	TRBJ2-1	TGCGCCAGCAGCTTGGGGCGGGAGCGACCGCGGGTGGAGCAGTTCTTC	CASSLGRERPRVEQFF
TRBV7-9	-	TRBD1	TRBJ2-7	TGTGCCAGCAGCCGGGGCGGACAGGGAGCGTACGAGCAGTACTTC	CASSRGGQGAYEQYF
TRBV6-1	-	-	TRBJ1-2	TGTGCCAGCAGTGAAGGGGGGCAGCTCTATGGCTACACCTTC	CASSEGGQLYGYTF
TRBV18	-	TRBD2	TRBJ2-4	TGTGCCAGCTCACCGACTAGCGGAAACATTCAGTACTTC	CASSPTSGNIQYF
TRBV5-6	-	-	TRBJ2-4	TGTGCCAGCAGCTTGTGGGCAGCCAAAAACATTCAGTACTTC	CASSLWAAKNIQYF
TRBV9	many	TRBD1	TRBJ1-2	TGTGCCAGCAGCGTAGGGGTTGGACAGGCGGCGGTAAGAGGCTACACCTTC	CASSVGVGQAAVRGYTF
TRBV11-2	-	TRBD1	TRBJ1-5	TGTGCCAGCAGCCAAGGACAGGCTCTAAATCAGCCCCAGCATTTT	CASSQGQALNQPQHF
TRBV28	-	TRBD1	TRBJ1-2	TGTGCCAGCACGACAGGGAGCTTCTATGGCTACACCTTC	CASTTGSFYGYTF
TRBV10-2	-	TRBD2	TRBJ2-7	TGCGCCAGCAGTGAAGGACTAGCGGGGCAAGGGGAGCAGTACTTC	CASSEGLAGQGEQYF
TRBV2	-	-	TRBJ2-2	TGTGCCAGCAGAGATACAGAGAACACCGGGGAGCTGTTTTTT	CASRDTENTGELFF
TRBV7-2	-	-	TRBJ1-5	TGTGCCAGCAGCTTTAGTGGGGGGAATCAGCCCCAGCATTTT	CASSFSGGNQPQHF
TRBV7-2	-	TRBD2	TRBJ2-2	TGTGCCAGTACAAGAAAGGCCGGGACTAGCTTGAAGGACACCGGGGAGCTGTTTTTT	CASTRKAGTSLKDTGELFF
TRBV2	-	-	TRBJ2-2	TGTGCCAGCACCCAACTAGACTCCACCGGGGAGCTGTTTTTT	CASTQLDSTGELFF
TRBV9	few	-	TRBJ1-2	TGTGCCAGCAGCGTCGACAGTAACTATGGCTACACCTTC	CASSVDSNYGYTF
TRBV15	-	-	TRBJ2-7	TGTGCCACCAGCAGAGATCCGACCTACGAGCAGTACTTC	CATSRDPTYEQYF
TRBV5-6	-	-	TRBJ1-6	TGTGCCAGCAGCTTCGTTCCGGACAGCTCCTATAATTCACCCCTCCACTTT	CASSFVPDSSYNSPLHF
TRBV13	-	TRBD2	TRBJ2-7	TGTGCCAGCAGTCGCAGAATAGCGGGCTCCTACGAGCAGTACTTC	CASSRRIAGSYEQYF
TRBV6-1	-	TRBD2	TRBJ2-5	TGTGCCAGCAGTGACCCCCGGGGCCGCGGGAGGGAGACCCAGTACTTC	CASSDPRGRGRETQYF
TRBV18	-	-	TRBJ2-7	TGTGCCAGCTACCGGGTCCCCTACGAGCAGTACTTC	CASYRVPYEQYF
TRBV15	-	-	TRBJ2-3	TGTGCCACCAGCAGAGATGTGGGACGCATGGGCTCGGATACGCAGTATTTT	CATSRDVGRMGSDTQYF
TRBV14	-	TRBD2	TRBJ2-7	TGTGCCAGCAGCCGCGATAGCGGGGGGCCTAGGGAGCAGTACTTC	CASSRDSGGPREQYF
TRBV2	-	TRBD1	TRBJ2-5	TGTGCCAGCAGTCGACAGGGGGCAGAAGGGGAGACCCAGTACTTC	CASSRQGAEGETQYF
TRBV6-1	-	TRBD2	TRBJ2-3	TGTGCCAGCAGTGGGGACTACCTCACAGATACGCAGTATTTT	CASSGDYLTDTQYF
TRBV18	-	-	TRBJ1-4	TGTGCCAGCTCACCTCAAGGTGGGAAAAATGAAAAACTGTTTTTT	CASSPQGGKNEKLFF
TRBV5-8	few	-	TRBJ1-1	TGTGCCAGCAGCTCGAACCTCTGGACCGCTCTTAATTCCATGAACACTGAAGCTTTCTTT	CASSSNLWTALNSMNTEAFF
TRBV4-1	-	-	TRBJ2-2	TGCGCCAGCAGCCTAGAGGGGGGCAACACCGGGGAGCTGTTTTTT	CASSLEGGNTGELFF
TRBV5-1	-	TRBD1	TRBJ1-1	TGCGCCAGCGGGACAGGGGCCGGCACTGAAGCTTTCTTT	CASGTGAGTEAFF
TRBV2	-	-	TRBJ1-2	TGTGCCAGCAGTGAGTCGTGGGTGAGGGACTATGGCTACACCTTC	CASSESWVRDYGYTF
TRBV6-6	-	-	TRBJ1-5	TGTGCCAGCAGTTACGGAGATCAGCCCCAGCATTTT	CASSYGDQPQHF
TRBV6-5	-	-	TRBJ2-7	TGTGCCAGCGGCGATTTTGCCAGTACCTACGAGCAGTACTTC	CASGDFASTYEQYF
TRBV6-1	-	-	TRBJ2-7	TGTGCCAGCAGTGGACAGCCCGGGTCCTACGAGCAGTACTTC	CASSGQPGSYEQYF
TRBV5-1	once	-	TRBJ2-3	TGCGCCAGCAGCGCCGTGGGGTTACTGGATACGCAGTATTTT	CASSAVGLLDTQYF
TRBV14	once	TRBD2	TRBJ2-5	TGTGCCAGCAGCCCCTTTGGAACGGGAGGGGAGACCCAGTACTTC	CASSPFGTGGETQYF
TRBV6-4	-	-	TRBJ2-2	TGTGCCAGCAGTGGGACAGACACCGGGGAGCTGTTTTTT	CASSGTDTGELFF
TRBV28	-	TRBD1	TRBJ2-7	TGTGCCAGCAGATTGAGCAAGGGACAGGGGGCCTACGAGCAGTACTTC	CASRLSKGQGAYEQYF
TRBV18	-	-	TRBJ2-7	TGTGCCAGCTCACCCACGGCAGGATCCTACGAGCAGTACTTC	CASSPTAGSYEQYF